This entry lists 6 T cell receptor beta chains sequenced from one sample in a study of T cell changes during pregnancy in multiple sclerosis. Here immunoSEQ multiplex PCR was the method, and the copy in TCRdb shows in-frame clones only, minus some. In the table there are roughly 72,000 clones, nearly 95% of which are singletons. The sample consisted of CD4+ T cells from peripheral blood mononuclear cells, taken after pregnancy. These receptor sequences come from a female donor with multiple sclerosis, enrolled in a pregnancy study.

The chain uses TRBV27 and TRBJ1-1; D call uncertain. Between the trimmed V and J ends, which lost 0 bases and 5 bases, there was a span of 10 bases. The CDR3 loop spans 14 amino acids. Germline V gives CDR1 MNHEY, CDR2 SMNVEV (reference sequence). CDR3 amino acids: CASSLSPSRTEAFF. The CDR3 DNA follows: TGTGCCAGCAGTTTATCCCCCAGTCGTACTGAAGCTTTCTTT.

The chain is built from TRBV6-1 and TRBJ2-7, with D unresolved. The CDR3 totals 14 residues. Trimming shortened V by 7 bases and J by 0 bases, and 13 bases separated the two germline ends. CDR1 and CDR2 from the germline V gene are MNHNS and SASEGT. The CDR3 region has the DNA TGTGCCAGCAATGCGGCAAGGCTCTCCTACGAGCAGTACTTC. Residues: CASNAARLSYEQYF.

The gene calls are TRBV6-5 and TRBJ2-3, with D perhaps TRBD2 (6 bases). Per germline, CDR1 MNHEY and CDR2 SVGAGI. The CDR3 totals 12 residues. Trimming pared 4 bases from V and 6 bases from J, leaving 8 bases between. CDR3 bases: TGTGCCAGCAGTTCTAGCGTCGATACGCAGTATTTT. Amino acid sequence: CASSSSVDTQYF.

This clone was seen only a few times. This chain uses TRBV6-1 with TRBJ1-5; D gene ambiguous. Germline-derived CDR1 and CDR2 are MNHNS and SASEGT. This CDR3 has 13 amino acids. V was trimmed by 6 bases and J by 6 bases, leaving 12 bases between them. CDR3 DNA sequence: TGTGCCAGCAGGGGAGGTAAGGGTCAGCCCCAGCATTTT. Translation: CASRGGKGQPQHF.

This chain links TRBV28 with TRBJ2-2, with unresolved D. There are 14 residues in the CDR3. Looked up from germline, CDR1 is MDHEN and CDR2 is SYDVKM. Trimming took off 9 bases at V and 0 bases at J, with 11 bases between the two ends. In DNA, the CDR3 is TGTGCCAGTTCTGGGCAGCCGAACACCGGGGAGCTGTTTTTT. This sequence encodes CASSGQPNTGELFF.

The table lists this clone with a count of one. The chain couples TRBV19 to TRBJ2-3; TRBD2 matches 9 bases. V lost 6 bases to trimming and J lost 7 bases; unmatched junction nucleotides: 5. This CDR3 is built from 13 residues. The germline gives CDR1 LNHDA, CDR2 SQIVND (reference sequence). CDR3 region: CASRGLAGHTQYF. CDR3 bases: TGTGCCAGTAGAGGTCTAGCGGGACATACGCAGTATTTT.